The 13 T cell receptor beta chains given below trace back to one sample, sequenced in a study of blood T cell repertoires in COVID-19. Measured with immunoSEQ multiplex PCR; TCRdb has only the in-frame clones, and not every one. The table has 200,000 to 250,000 clones, under 90% seen once. The sequencing sample was made of peripheral blood. All receptors come from a woman aged 80 or over with COVID-19, enrolled during active disease.

This clone appeared a few times. This chain connects TRBV30 to TRBJ1-4; 8 nucleotides agree with TRBD1. Germline CDR1 is GTSNPN and CDR2 is SVGIG (reference sequence). The V gene end was trimmed by 4 bases and the J gene end by 8 bases; junction bases not matched to a gene: 12. The CDR3 extends over 15 amino acids. The chain's CDR3 is CAWTHGQGGKEKLFF. The CDR3 DNA sequence: TGTGCCTGGACCCACGGACAGGGAGGAAAGGAAAAACTGTTTTTT.

V gene TRBV29-1 combines with J gene TRBJ1-5; TRBD1 is a possible D gene (5 bases). Germline CDR1 SQVTM, CDR2 ANQGSEA. V lost 6 bases and J 7 bases, leaving 16 bases between the germline ends. The CDR3 covers 13 residues. CDR3 bases: TGCAGCGTCCAATCGGGAGGGACGCAGCCCCAGCATTTT. Translated: CSVQSGGTQPQHF. The variable domain in full, completed from reference TRBV29-1 and TRBJ1-5, reads SAVISQKPSRDICQRGTSLTIQCQVDSQVTMMFWYRQQPGQSLTLIATANQGSEATYESGFVIDKFPISRPNLTFSTLTVSNMSPEDSSIYLCSVQSGGTQPQHFGDGTRLSIL.

The CDR3 is CASSPPQGAGEAFF. CDR3 DNA sequence: TGTGCCAGCAGCCCCCCCCAAGGCGCGGGGGAAGCTTTCTTT. The J gene is TRBJ1-1, the V gene TRBV7-2; no firm D call. The CDR3 is 14 amino acids. V lost 5 bases, J lost 8 bases, and 18 bases lay in between. Germline-derived CDR1 and CDR2 are SGHTA and FQGNSA.

This chain uses TRBV7-2 with TRBJ2-5, with D tentatively TRBD2 (5 bases). This CDR3 spans 16 amino acids. Looked up from germline, CDR1 is SGHTA and CDR2 is FQGNSA. The V gene lost 1 base and the J gene lost 1 base, with 13 bases spanning the gap. CDR3 DNA: TGTGCCAGCAGCTTAGGACCTGGTAGCGTCCAAGAGACCCAGTACTTC. Protein sequence: CASSLGPGSVQETQYF.

The CDR3 region is CASSEYPDYGYTF. The DNA of the CDR3 is TGTGCCAGCAGTGAATATCCGGACTATGGCTACACCTTC. This chain joins TRBV6-1 and TRBJ1-2; D is unresolved. CDR1 and CDR2 from the germline V gene are MNHNS and SASEGT. Trimming left V 2 bases short and J 3 bases short, with 7 bases between. CDR3 length equals 13 residues.

This chain connects TRBV6-5 to TRBJ1-2, with a possible D match to TRBD1 (5 bases). With 4 bases removed from V and 6 bases from J, the gap between germline ends came to 9 bases. This CDR3 spans 12 amino acids. The germline CDR1 and CDR2 sequences are MNHEY and SVGAGI. The CDR3 DNA is TGTGCCAGCAGTTGGGGGGGAAATGGCTACACCTTC. Protein sequence: CASSWGGNGYTF.

V usage is TRBV27 and J usage is TRBJ1-6; TRBD1 might be the D (5 bases). V shed 6 bases and J shed 6 bases, with 18 bases lying between them. The germline V gene encodes CDR1 MNHEY and CDR2 SMNVEV (reference sequence). This CDR3 comprises 16 residues. The CDR3 reads CASSRTPSGGNSPLHF. For the CDR3, the DNA is TGTGCCAGCAGCCGGACACCCAGTGGCGGTAATTCACCCCTCCACTTT.

This clone was observed once. The rearrangement uses TRBV19 and TRBJ2-2; 7 bases fit TRBD1. The length of the CDR3 is 15 residues. V was clipped by 5 bases and J by 4 bases; unmatched bases: 7. The germline CDR1 and CDR2 sequences are LNHDA and SQIVND (reference sequence). The CDR3 DNA reads as TGTGCCAGTAGTCCACCACAGGGGCGCACCGGGGAGCTGTTTTTT. This gives the protein CASSPPQGRTGELFF. The complete variable domain, with remaining parts taken from reference TRBV19 and TRBJ2-2, reads DGGITQSPKYLFRKEGQNVTLSCEQNLNHDAMYWYRQDPGQGLRLIYYSQIVNDFQKGDIAEGYSVSREKKESFPLTVTSAQKNPTAFYLCASSPPQGRTGELFFGEGSRLTVL.

The V and J genes are TRBV29-1 and TRBJ2-5; 8 bases line up with TRBD1. The length of the CDR3 is 15 residues. V lost 6 bases and J lost 5; bases outside the gene matches: 14. The germline V gene has CDR1 SQVTM and CDR2 ANQGSEA. Here the CDR3 reads CSVETTTGVGETQYF. The CDR3 DNA is TGCAGCGTCGAAACCACGACAGGGGTTGGTGAGACCCAGTACTTC.

The rearrangement joins TRBV6-2 or TRBV6-3 to TRBJ1-5; 9 nucleotides align to TRBD1. The CDR3 consists of 14 residues. The V and J ends lost 5 bases and 7 bases, in that order; junction bases with no gene match: 6. The V gene's germline CDR1 is MNHEY and CDR2 SVGEGT. The CDR3 spells CASSPGQGLQPQHF. CDR3 nucleotide sequence: TGTGCCAGCAGTCCGGGACAGGGTCTCCAGCCCCAGCATTTT.

V and J are TRBV19 and TRBJ1-5, with a weak D call TRBD1 (5 bases). This CDR3 has 15 residues. V lost 2 bases and J 3 bases, leaving 11 bases between the germline ends. The V gene's germline CDR1 is LNHDA and CDR2 SQIVND (reference sequence). CDR3 bases: TGTGCCAGTAGTATACTTCGACAGTTCAATCAGCCCCAGCATTTT. Translated, it gives CASSILRQFNQPQHF.

This clone has a single count. The chain joins TRBV10-3 to TRBJ1-1; no definite D call. CDR3 length: 15 amino acids. The V and J ends lost 3 bases and 1 base respectively, with 12 bases between them. The V gene's germline CDR1 is ENHRY and CDR2 SYGVKD. The CDR3 nucleotides are TGTGCCATCAGTGAACCGGTAAGCACGAACACTGAAGCTTTCTTT. Translation: CAISEPVSTNTEAFF.

The V and J genes are TRBV30 and TRBJ1-1; D call uncertain. This CDR3 is built from 12 residues. Looked up from germline, CDR1 is GTSNPN and CDR2 is SVGIG (reference sequence). V lost 2 bases to trimming and J lost 1 base, with 5 bases between them. The CDR3 is CAWSQSNTEAFF. The CDR3 nucleotides read TGTGCCTGGAGTCAATCGAACACTGAAGCTTTCTTT.